This T cell receptor (beta chain) appears in the sequencing data of a study of T cell responses to AZD1222 COVID-19 vaccine. Study-level results: Just a handful of AZD1222 recipients were seropositive at baseline. Among vaccine-associated CD4 TCRs, coverage spanned spike, with dominance at 160-218 and 743-854. Donor demographics were predominantly white British with a female majority; clonal diversity may be underestimated.

CDR3 length: 16 amino acids. In germline, CDR1 is SEHNR, CDR2 FQNEAQ (reference sequence). V was clipped by 3 bases and J by 5 bases; unmatched bases: 10. Here immunoSEQ multiplex PCR was the method, and the copy in TCRdb shows in-frame clones only, minus some. The sample yields 90,000 to 95,000 clones, about nine tenths seen once. As for this clone: Its matching antigen is unknown.

V and J are TRBV7-9 and TRBJ1-2; 9 positions match TRBD1. Sequences were derived from peripheral blood, sampled on day 0 of AZD1222 vaccination. This TCR came from an adult in good health. CDR3 in DNA: TGTGCCAGCAGCTTCCGGGACAGGGAATCAGCGTATGGCTACACCTTC. Its translation is CASSFRDRESAYGYTF.